Shown below are 15 T cell receptor beta chains from a single sample sequenced in a study of T cells in Graves' hyperthyroidism and ophthalmopathy. The source material, RNA transcripts, was used to amplify TCR beta CDR3 regions. The primer set for the first-round RT-PCR of the TCR CDR3 was HTBI. TCRdb fed the multiplex PCR reads into MiXCR, producing one record per CDR3 protein. Of hundreds of thousands of distinct CDR3 sequences in the sample, 46% were seen once. Sequenced sample: peripheral blood or thyroid tissue (not recorded which). These receptor sequences come from a woman between 18 and 29 years old with Graves' hyperthyroidism.

The rearrangement uses TRBV7-8 and TRBJ2-6, with 7 bases that match TRBD1. The CDR3 sequence is 14 residues long. After removal of 4 bases from V and 9 bases from J, the junction contained 6 bases not matched to a gene. CDR1 and CDR2 from the germline V gene are SGHVS and FQNEAQ. Here the CDR3 DNA reads TGTGCCAGCAGCTACGAGACAGGGAACAACGTCCTGACTTTC. It yields the protein CASSYETGNNVLTF.

In its sample, this clonotype was seen many times. The V call is TRBV9, the J call TRBJ2-7; 7 bases match TRBD2. From germline, CDR1 is SGDLS and CDR2 YYNGEE. V trimming: 4 bases; J trimming: 2 bases; junction bases outside the gene matches: 6. The CDR3 totals 14 residues. DNA of the CDR3: TGTGCCAGCAGCCAAGATGCGGGAGCCTACGAGCAGTACTTC. Encoded protein: CASSQDAGAYEQYF.

This clonotype appeared a few times. The J gene is TRBJ1-3, the V gene TRBV12-3 or TRBV12-4; 7 nucleotides line up with TRBD1. After removal of 3 bases from V and 10 bases from J, the junction contained 9 bases not matched to a gene. CDR3 size: 14 residues. The CDR3 protein is CASSFQGGLKTIYF. CDR3 DNA sequence: TGTGCCAGCAGTTTTCAAGGGGGCTTGAAGACCATATATTTT.

This chain joins TRBV7-2 and TRBJ2-2; TRBD1 agrees at 8 bases. From germline, CDR1 is SGHTA and CDR2 FQGNSA. The CDR3 length is 17 residues. The V and J ends lost 1 base and 3 bases, in that order; junction bases with no gene match: 7. CDR3 amino acids: CASSLEPGTGYTGELFF. CDR3 bases: TGTGCCAGCAGCTTAGAGCCCGGGACAGGTTACACCGGGGAGCTGTTTTTT.

V gene TRBV20-1 combines with J gene TRBJ2-7; 7 bases are a match to TRBD1. Looked up from germline, CDR1 is DFQATT and CDR2 is SNEGSKA (reference sequence). This CDR3 spans 10 amino acids. Unmatched junction bases numbered 3, after V lost 6 bases and J lost 7 bases. The CDR3 region is CSALDREQYF. The CDR3, as DNA: TGCAGTGCGCTGGACAGGGAGCAGTACTTC.

Only one count was recorded for this clonotype. The genes are TRBV6-2 or TRBV6-3 and TRBJ2-5; no definite D call. The germline CDR1 and CDR2 sequences are MNHEY and SVGEGT. The CDR3 loop spans 14 amino acids. The V end lost 7 bases, the J end lost 0 bases, and 12 bases lay between the germline ends. The CDR3 here is CASKEGQHQETQYF. CDR3 DNA sequence: TGTGCCAGCAAAGAAGGCCAGCACCAAGAGACCCAGTACTTC.

This clonotype was observed once. Germline is not matched at one junction end, which may reflect a read error. The V and J genes are TRBV25-1 and TRBJ2-5, with 7 nucleotides matching TRBD1. Germline loops: CDR1 MGHDK, CDR2 SYGVNS. This CDR3 is built from 12 residues. CDR3: CASRTGLETRYF. The CDR3 bases are TGCGCCAGCAGGACAGGTCTGGAGACCCGGTACTTC.

In this sample, this clonotype turned up a few times. The chain couples TRBV7-8 to TRBJ1-5, with no clear D. The length of the CDR3 is 17 residues. V was pared by 1 base and J by 1 base, with 14 bases between. CDR1 and CDR2 (germline): SGHVS, FQNEAQ. CDR3 nucleotide sequence: TGTGCCAGCAGCTTAGGTGCTTTAGGGAGCAGCAATCAGCCCCAGCATTTT. Encoded protein: CASSLGALGSSNQPQHF. Complete variable domain (other parts from reference TRBV7-8 and TRBJ1-5): GAGVSQSPRYKVAKRGQDVALRCDPISGHVSLFWYQQALGQGPEFLTYFQNEAQLDKSGLPSDRFFAERPEGSVSTLKIQRTQQEDSAVYLCASSLGALGSSNQPQHFGDGTRLSIL.

The CDR3 DNA reads as TGTGCCAGCAGCCCCTATCGGAGGGAGCTGTTTTTT. Protein: CASSPYRRELFF. This rearrangement joins TRBV7-2 to TRBJ2-2; D remains ambiguous. The CDR3 runs 12 residues. Trimming took off 5 bases at V and 9 bases at J, with 10 bases between the two ends. CDR1 and CDR2 from the germline V gene are SGHTA and FQGNSA.

This sequence joins TRBV15 and TRBJ2-5, with D tentatively TRBD1 (6 bases). This CDR3 has 21 residues. V lost 3 bases and J lost 4, with 33 bases in between. Germline assignment: CDR1 LNHNV and CDR2 YYDKDF (reference sequence). The CDR3 here is CATSRKGGWTGELNAAETQYF. The CDR3 DNA sequence: TGTGCCACCAGCAGGAAAGGGGGTTGGACCGGGGAGCTCAACGCTGCAGAGACCCAGTACTTC.

This clonotype turned up a few times. The chain recombines TRBV12-3 or TRBV12-4 with TRBJ2-7; no reliable D call. CDR3 length equals 13 residues. Trimming pared 6 bases from V and 0 bases from J, leaving 9 bases between. This CDR3 reads CASRRRFSYEQYF. The CDR3, as DNA: TGTGCCAGCAGGCGACGGTTCTCCTACGAGCAGTACTTC.

The chain joins TRBV7-2 to TRBJ1-6; 7 positions agree with TRBD1. Germline CDR1 reads SGHTA; CDR2 reads FQGNSA. This CDR3 has 15 amino acids. Trimming took 5 bases from V and 7 from J; bases not matched to a gene: 8. The CDR3 DNA sequence: TGTGCCAGCAGCGCGACAGGGAGGAGAAATTCACCCCTCCACTTT. Translating gives CASSATGRRNSPLHF.

This clonotype was recorded at least ten times. This rearrangement joins TRBV9 to TRBJ2-6; D is uncertain. V was shortened by 3 bases and J by 0 bases, with 4 bases between the two germline ends. There are 14 residues in the CDR3. The germline CDR1 and CDR2 sequences are SGDLS and YYNGEE. In DNA, the CDR3 is TGTGCCAGCAGCGAGGCCTCTGGGGCCAACGTCCTGACTTTC. This sequence encodes CASSEASGANVLTF.

This clonotype is a singleton in its sample. The chain links TRBV7-9 to TRBJ2-7; 10 positions agree with TRBD2. The V and J ends lost 7 bases and 5 bases, in that order; junction bases with no gene match: 8. From germline, CDR1 is SEHNR and CDR2 FQNEAQ (reference sequence). CDR3 length: 14 residues. CDR3 residues: CASTPIAGGNEQYF. Written as DNA, the CDR3 is TGTGCCAGCACCCCGATAGCGGGAGGTAACGAGCAGTACTTC.

This clonotype was seen ten or more times. The rearrangement joins TRBV2 to TRBJ1-2, with a weak D call TRBD1 (5 bases). The germline V gene has CDR1 SNHLY and CDR2 FYNNEI. V was trimmed by 3 bases and J by 4 bases, leaving 9 bases between them. The CDR3 totals 13 residues. This CDR3 is CASSDREGYGYTF. Written as DNA, the CDR3 is TGTGCCAGCAGTGACAGGGAGGGCTATGGCTACACCTTC.